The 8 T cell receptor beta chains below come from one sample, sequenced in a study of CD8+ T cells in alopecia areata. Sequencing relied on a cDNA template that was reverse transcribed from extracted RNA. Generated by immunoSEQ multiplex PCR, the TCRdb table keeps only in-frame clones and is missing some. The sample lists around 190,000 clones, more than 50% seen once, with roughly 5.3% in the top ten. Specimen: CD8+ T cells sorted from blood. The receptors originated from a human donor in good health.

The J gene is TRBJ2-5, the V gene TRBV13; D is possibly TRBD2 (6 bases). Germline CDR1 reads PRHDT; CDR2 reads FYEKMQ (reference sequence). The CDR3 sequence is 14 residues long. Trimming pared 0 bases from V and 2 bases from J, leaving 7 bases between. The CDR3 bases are TGTGCCAGCAGCTTAGGCCGGGGGCAAGAGACCCAGTACTTC. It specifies CASSLGRGQETQYF.

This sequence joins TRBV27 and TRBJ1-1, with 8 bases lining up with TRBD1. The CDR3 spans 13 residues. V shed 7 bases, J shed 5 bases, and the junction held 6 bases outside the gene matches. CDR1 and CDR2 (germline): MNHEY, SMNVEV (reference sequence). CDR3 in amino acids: CASKLQGETEAFF. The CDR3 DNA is TGTGCCAGCAAATTACAGGGGGAGACTGAAGCTTTCTTT.

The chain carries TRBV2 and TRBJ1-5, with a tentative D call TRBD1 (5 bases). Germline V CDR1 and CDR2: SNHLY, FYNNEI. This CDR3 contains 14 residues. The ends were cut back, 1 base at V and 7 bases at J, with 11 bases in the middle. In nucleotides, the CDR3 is TGTGCCAGCAGTGAAGAACCCGGGGGACAGCCCCAGCATTTT. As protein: CASSEEPGGQPQHF.

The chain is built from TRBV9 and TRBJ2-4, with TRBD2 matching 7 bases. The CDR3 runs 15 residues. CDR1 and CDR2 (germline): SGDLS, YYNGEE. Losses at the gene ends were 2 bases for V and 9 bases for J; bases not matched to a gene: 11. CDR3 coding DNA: TGTGCCAGCAGCGTTAAGGGAGGGGAGGCGGGCATTCAGTACTTC. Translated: CASSVKGGEAGIQYF.

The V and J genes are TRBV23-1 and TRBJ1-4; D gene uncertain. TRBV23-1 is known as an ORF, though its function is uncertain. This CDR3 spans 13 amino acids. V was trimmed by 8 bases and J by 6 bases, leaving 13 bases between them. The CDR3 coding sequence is TGCGCCAGCGATAGGCAGACGGATGAAAAACTGTTTTTT. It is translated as CASDRQTDEKLFF.

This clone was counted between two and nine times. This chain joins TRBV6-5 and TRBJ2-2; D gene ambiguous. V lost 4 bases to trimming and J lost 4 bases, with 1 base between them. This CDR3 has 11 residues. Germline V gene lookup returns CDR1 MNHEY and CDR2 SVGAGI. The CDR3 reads CASSFTGELFF. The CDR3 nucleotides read TGTGCCAGCAGTTTCACCGGGGAGCTGTTTTTT.

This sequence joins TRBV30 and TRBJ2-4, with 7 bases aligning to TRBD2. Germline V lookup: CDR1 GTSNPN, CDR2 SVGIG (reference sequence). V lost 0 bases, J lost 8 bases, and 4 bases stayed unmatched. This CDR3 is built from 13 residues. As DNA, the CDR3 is TGTGCCTGGAGTGTCCAGGGAGGGGACATTCAGTACTTC. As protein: CAWSVQGGDIQYF.

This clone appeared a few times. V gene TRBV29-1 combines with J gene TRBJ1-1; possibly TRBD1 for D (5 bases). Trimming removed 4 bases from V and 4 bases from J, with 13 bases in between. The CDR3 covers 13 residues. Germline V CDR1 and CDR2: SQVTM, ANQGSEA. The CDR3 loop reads CSVGAVGGTEAFF. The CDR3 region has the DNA TGCAGCGTTGGGGCGGTCGGGGGCACTGAAGCTTTCTTT.